One and the same sample provided the 2 T cell receptor beta chains below, sequenced in a study of PD-L1 blockade in urothelial cancer. The sample's time point: pretreatment peripheral blood. Method: immunoSEQ multiplex PCR; TCRdb's copy keeps in-frame clones and lacks some. The data show 50,000 to 70,000 clones, with 81% seen just once and 1.6% held by the top ten. The sequencing used PBMCs, collected around atezolizumab (anti-PD-L1) treatment. The receptors derive from an older man with urothelial cancer.

This clone was seen just once. Here the CDR3 DNA reads TGCGCCAGCAGCCAAGATTACCGGGTTACTAATGAAAAACTGTTTTTT. This encodes CASSQDYRVTNEKLFF. This sequence joins TRBV4-3 and TRBJ1-4; D gene unclear. In germline, CDR1 is LGHNA, CDR2 YSLEER. The CDR3 spans 16 residues. V was cut by 0 bases and J by 2 bases, with 10 bases left in between.

Only one count was recorded for this clone. V and J are TRBV6-1 and TRBJ2-1, with 9 positions matching TRBD2. Germline CDR1 is MNHNS and CDR2 is SASEGT. Losses at the gene ends were 6 bases for V and 3 bases for J; bases not matched to a gene: 6. The CDR3 loop spans 15 amino acids. The CDR3 region is CASSQPSGNYNEQFF. CDR3 in DNA: TGTGCCAGCAGCCAACCTAGCGGGAACTACAATGAGCAGTTCTTC.